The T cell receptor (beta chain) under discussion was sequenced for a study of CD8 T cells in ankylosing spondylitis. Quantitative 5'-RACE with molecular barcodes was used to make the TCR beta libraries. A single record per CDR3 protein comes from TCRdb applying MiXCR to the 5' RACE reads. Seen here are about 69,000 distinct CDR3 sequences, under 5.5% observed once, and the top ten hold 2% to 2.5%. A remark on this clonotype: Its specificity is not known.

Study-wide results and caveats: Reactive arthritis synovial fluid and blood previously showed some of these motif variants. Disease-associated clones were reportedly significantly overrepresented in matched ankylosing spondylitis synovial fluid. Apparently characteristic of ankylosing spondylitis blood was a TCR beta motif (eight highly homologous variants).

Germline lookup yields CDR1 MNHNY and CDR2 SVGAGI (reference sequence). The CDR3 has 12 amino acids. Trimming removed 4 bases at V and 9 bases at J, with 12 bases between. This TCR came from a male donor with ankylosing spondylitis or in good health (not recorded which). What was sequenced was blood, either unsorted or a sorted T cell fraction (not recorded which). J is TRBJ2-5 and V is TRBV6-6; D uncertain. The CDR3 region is CASSSYELPQYF. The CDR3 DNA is TGTGCCAGCAGTTCTTACGAGTTGCCCCAGTACTTC.